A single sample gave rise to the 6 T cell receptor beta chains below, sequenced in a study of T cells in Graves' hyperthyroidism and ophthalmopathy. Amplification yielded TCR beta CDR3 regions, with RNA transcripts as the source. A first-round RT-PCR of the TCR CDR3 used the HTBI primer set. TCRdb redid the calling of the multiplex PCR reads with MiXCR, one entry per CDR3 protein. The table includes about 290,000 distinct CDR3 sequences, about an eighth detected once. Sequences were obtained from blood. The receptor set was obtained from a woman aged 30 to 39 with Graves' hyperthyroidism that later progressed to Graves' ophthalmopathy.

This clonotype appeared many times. The CDR3 region is CASSSPGQGGHTQYF. Here the CDR3 DNA reads TGTGCCAGCAGTTCCCCGGGACAGGGGGGGCATACGCAGTATTTT. The rearrangement uses TRBV28 and TRBJ2-3; 11 nucleotides match TRBD1. The CDR3 spans 15 residues. J was trimmed by 7 bases and V by 4 bases; bases with no gene match: 7. Germline loops: CDR1 MDHEN, CDR2 SYDVKM. Supplemented by reference TRBV28 and TRBJ2-3, the full variable domain reads DVKVTQSSRYLVKRTGEKVFLECVQDMDHENMFWYRQDPGLGLRLIYFSYDVKMKEKGDIPEGYSVSREKKERFSLILESASTNQTSMYLCASSSPGQGGHTQYFGPGTRLTVL.

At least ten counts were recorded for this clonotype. The CDR3 DNA reads as TGCAGCGCCCCAGGACAGGGAGGCGACAATGAGCAGTTCTTC. This translates into CSAPGQGGDNEQFF. The chain uses TRBV29-1 and TRBJ2-1, with 8 bases aligning to TRBD1. The CDR3 spans 14 residues. Trimming cost V 7 bases and J 5 bases; bases outside gene matches: 10. Germline CDR1 SQVTM, CDR2 ANQGSEA.

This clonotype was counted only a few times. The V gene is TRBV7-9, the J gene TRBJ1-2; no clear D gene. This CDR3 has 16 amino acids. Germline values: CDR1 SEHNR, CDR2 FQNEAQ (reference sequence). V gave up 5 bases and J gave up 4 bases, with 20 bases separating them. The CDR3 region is CASSPPAGLSFYGYTF. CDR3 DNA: TGTGCCAGCAGCCCCCCGGCCGGACTTAGTTTCTATGGCTACACCTTC.

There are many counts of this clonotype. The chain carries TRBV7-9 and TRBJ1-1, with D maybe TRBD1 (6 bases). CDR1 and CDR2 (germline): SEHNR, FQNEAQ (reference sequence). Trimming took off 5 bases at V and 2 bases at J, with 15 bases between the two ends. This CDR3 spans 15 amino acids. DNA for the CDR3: TGTGCCAGCAGCGCAGCGGGGGGGCTAAACACTGAAGCTTTCTTT. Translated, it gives CASSAAGGLNTEAFF.

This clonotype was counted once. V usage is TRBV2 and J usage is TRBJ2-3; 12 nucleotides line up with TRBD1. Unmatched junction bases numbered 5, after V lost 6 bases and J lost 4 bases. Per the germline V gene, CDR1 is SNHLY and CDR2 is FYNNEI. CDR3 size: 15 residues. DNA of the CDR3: TGTGCCAGCAGCCCGGGACAGGGGGCGTCAGATACGCAGTATTTT. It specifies CASSPGQGASDTQYF.

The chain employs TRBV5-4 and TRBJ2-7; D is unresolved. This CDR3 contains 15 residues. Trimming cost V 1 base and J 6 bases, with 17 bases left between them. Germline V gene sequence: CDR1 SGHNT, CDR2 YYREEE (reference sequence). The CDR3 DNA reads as TGTGCCAGCAGCTTGAGAGGCCCGTCGTCGGGCGAGCAGTACTTC. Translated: CASSLRGPSSGEQYF.